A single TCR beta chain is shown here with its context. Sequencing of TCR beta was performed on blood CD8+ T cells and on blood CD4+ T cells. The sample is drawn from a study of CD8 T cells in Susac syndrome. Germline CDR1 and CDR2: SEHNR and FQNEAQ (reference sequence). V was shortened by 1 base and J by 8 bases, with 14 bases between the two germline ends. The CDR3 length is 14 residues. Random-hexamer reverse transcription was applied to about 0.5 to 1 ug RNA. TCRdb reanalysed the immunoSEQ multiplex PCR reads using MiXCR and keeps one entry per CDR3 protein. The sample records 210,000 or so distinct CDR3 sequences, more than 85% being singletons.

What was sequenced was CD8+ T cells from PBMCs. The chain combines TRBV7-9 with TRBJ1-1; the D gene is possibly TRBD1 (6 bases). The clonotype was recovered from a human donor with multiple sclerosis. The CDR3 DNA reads TGTGCCAGCAGCTTAGGAGGGGGGAAAGGGGAAGCTTTCTTT. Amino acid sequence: CASSLGGGKGEAFF.